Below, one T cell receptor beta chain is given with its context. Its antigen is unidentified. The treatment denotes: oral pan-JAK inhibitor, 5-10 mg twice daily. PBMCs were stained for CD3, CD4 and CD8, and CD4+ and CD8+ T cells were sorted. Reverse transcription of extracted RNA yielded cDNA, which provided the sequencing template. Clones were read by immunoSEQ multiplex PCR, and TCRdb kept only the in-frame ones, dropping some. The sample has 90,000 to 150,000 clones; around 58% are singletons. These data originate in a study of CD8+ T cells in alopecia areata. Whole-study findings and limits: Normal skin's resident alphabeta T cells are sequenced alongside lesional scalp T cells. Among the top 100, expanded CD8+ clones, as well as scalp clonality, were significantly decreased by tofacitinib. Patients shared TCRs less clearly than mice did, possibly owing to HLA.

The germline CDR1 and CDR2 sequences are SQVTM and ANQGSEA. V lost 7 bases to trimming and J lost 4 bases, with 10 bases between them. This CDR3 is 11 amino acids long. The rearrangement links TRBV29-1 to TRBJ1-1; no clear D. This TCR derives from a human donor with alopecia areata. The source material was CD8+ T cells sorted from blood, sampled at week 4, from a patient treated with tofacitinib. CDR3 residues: CSGLGRTEAFF. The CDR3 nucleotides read TGCAGCGGTCTCGGGCGCACTGAAGCTTTCTTT.